Listed here is a single T cell receptor (beta chain). Its antigen is unidentified. Losses at the gene ends were 5 bases for V and 8 bases for J; bases not matched to a gene: 7. The germline gives CDR1 LNHDA, CDR2 SQIVND (reference sequence). The CDR3 covers 13 residues. The sample is drawn from a study of graft-versus-host responses after intestinal transplantation. Background on the study: All recipients were given anti-thymocyte globulin induction, and tacrolimus and steroids were then administered for about three years.

This table comes from immunoSEQ multiplex PCR, and its TCRdb copy is limited to in-frame clones, with some not included. The sample comprises just over 95,000 clones, 92% of which are singletons, and around 0.18% rests with the top ten. Study outcomes and limitations: Maximum circulating GvH clone levels tracked with early post-transplant HvG decreases. Analysis identified GvH clones in recipient marrow, with some appearing first in ileum or blood.

The chain recombines TRBV19 with TRBJ1-2, with TRBD1 matching 8 bases. The sample was unstimulated CD4+ T cells sorted from spleen or lymph node cells, taken before intestinal transplant. This TCR came from a human donor who received an intestinal transplant. This CDR3 is CASSLSGQGGYTF. The DNA for the CDR3 is TGTGCCAGTAGTCTATCCGGACAGGGAGGCTACACCTTC. Full variable domain (remainder filled in from reference TRBV19 and TRBJ1-2): DGGITQSPKYLFRKEGQNVTLSCEQNLNHDAMYWYRQDPGQGLRLIYYSQIVNDFQKGDIAEGYSVSREKKESFPLTVTSAQKNPTAFYLCASSLSGQGGYTFGSGTRLTVV.